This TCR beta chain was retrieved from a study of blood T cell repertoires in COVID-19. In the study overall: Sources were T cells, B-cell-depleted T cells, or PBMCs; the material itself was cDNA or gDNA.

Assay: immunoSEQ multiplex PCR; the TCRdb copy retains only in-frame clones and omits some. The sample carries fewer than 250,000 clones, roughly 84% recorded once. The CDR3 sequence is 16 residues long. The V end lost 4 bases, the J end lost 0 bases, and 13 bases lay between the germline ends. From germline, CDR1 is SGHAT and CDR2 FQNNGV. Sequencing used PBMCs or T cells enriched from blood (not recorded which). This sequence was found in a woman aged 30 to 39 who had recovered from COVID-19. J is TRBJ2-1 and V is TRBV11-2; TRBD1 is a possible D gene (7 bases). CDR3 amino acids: CASSSQGGSSYNEQFF. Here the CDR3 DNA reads TGTGCCAGCAGCTCCCAGGGGGGAAGCTCCTACAATGAGCAGTTCTTC.